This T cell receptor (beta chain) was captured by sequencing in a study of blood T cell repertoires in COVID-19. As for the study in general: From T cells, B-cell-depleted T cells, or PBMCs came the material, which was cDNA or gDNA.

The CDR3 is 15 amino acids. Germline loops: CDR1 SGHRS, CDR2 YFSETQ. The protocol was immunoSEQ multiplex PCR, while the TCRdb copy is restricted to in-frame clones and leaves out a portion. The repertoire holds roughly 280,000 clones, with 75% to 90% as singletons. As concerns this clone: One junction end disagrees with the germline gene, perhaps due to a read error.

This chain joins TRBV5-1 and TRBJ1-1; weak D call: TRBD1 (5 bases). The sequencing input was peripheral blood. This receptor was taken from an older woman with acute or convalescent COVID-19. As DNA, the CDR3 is TGCGCCAGCCGCTTGAACCCACAGGTACACACTGAAGCTTTCTTT. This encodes CASRLNPQVHTEAFF.